This T cell receptor (beta chain) was identified in a study of OX40 agonist ivuxolimab in advanced cancers. The CDR3 is 13 amino acids. The germline gives CDR1 SQVTM, CDR2 ANQGSEA. V was trimmed by 7 bases and J by 0 bases, leaving 13 bases between them. Libraries were prepared by immunoSEQ multiplex PCR; TCRdb keeps only in-frame clonotypes and omits some of them. The profile covers about 46,000 clones, with about 89% appearing a single time and approximately 12% taken by the ten largest. This receptor was identified in an adult with an advanced solid tumor such as melanoma, head and neck, liver or kidney cancer. The sample was CD4+ or CD8+ T cells sorted from blood, taken in a trial of the OX40 agonist ivuxolimab. This chain links TRBV29-1 with TRBJ2-7, with TRBD1 as a possible D gene (5 bases). CDR3 sequence: CSALGRASYEQYF. CDR3 DNA sequence: TGCAGCGCTCTGGGCAGGGCCTCCTACGAGCAGTACTTC.